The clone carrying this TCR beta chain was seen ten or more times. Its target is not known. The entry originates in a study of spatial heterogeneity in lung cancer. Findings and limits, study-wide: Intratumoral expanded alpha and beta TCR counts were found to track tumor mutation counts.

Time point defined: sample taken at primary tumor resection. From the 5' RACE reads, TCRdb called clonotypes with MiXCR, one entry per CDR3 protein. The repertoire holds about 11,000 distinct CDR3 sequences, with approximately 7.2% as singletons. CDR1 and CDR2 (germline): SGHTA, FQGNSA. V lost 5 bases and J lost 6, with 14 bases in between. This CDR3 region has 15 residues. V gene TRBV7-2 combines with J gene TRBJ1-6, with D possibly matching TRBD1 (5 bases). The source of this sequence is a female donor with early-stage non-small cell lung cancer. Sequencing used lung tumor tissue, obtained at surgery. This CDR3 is CASSRGDFGNSPLHF. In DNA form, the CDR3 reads TGTGCCAGCAGCAGAGGGGATTTTGGTAATTCACCCCTCCACTTT.